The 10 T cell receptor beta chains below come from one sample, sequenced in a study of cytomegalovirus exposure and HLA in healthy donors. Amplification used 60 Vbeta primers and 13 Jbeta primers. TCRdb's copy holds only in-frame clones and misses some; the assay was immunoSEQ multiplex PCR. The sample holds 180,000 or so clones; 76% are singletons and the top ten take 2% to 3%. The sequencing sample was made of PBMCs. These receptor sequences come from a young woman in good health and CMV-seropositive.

The CDR3 DNA reads as TGCGCCAGCAGCCCTCATCAGGGCCTCAATTCACCCCTCCACTTT. Its protein is CASSPHQGLNSPLHF. This chain links TRBV4-3 with TRBJ1-6; TRBD1 is a possible D gene (5 bases). Between the trimmed V and J ends, which lost 4 bases and 7 bases, there was a span of 14 bases. The CDR3 has 15 residues. The germline V gene encodes CDR1 LGHNA and CDR2 YSLEER.

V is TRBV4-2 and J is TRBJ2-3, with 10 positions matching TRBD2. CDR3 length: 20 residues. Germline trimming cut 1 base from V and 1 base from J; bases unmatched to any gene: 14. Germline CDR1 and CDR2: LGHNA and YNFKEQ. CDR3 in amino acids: CASSQASGGAGLMGTDTQYF. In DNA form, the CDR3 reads TGTGCCAGCAGCCAAGCCAGCGGGGGGGCCGGATTGATGGGCACAGATACGCAGTATTTT.

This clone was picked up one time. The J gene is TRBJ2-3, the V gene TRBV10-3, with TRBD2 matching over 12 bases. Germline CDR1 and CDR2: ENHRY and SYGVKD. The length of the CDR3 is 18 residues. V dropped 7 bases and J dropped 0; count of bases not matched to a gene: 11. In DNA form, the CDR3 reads TGTGCCATCAAAGGGGCCCTTGGACTAGCGGGAAGCACAGATACGCAGTATTTT. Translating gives CAIKGALGLAGSTDTQYF.

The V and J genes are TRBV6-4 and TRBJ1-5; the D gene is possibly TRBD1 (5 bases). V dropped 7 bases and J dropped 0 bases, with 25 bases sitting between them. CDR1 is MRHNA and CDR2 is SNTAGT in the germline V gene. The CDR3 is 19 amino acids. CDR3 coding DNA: TGTGCCAGCACATCCTTTCCCCGGGGGAAGATAAATAGCAATCAGCCCCAGCATTTT. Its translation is CASTSFPRGKINSNQPQHF.

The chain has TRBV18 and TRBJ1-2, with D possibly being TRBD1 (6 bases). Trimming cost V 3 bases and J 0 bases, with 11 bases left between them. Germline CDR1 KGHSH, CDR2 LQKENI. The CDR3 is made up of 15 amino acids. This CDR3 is CASSPRTEANYGYTF. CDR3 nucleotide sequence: TGTGCCAGCTCACCGAGGACAGAAGCTAACTATGGCTACACCTTC.

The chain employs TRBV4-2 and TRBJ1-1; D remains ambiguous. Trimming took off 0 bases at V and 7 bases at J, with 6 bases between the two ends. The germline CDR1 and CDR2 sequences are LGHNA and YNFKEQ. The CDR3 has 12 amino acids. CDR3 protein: CASSQERSEAFF. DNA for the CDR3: TGTGCCAGCAGCCAAGAACGGAGTGAAGCTTTCTTT.

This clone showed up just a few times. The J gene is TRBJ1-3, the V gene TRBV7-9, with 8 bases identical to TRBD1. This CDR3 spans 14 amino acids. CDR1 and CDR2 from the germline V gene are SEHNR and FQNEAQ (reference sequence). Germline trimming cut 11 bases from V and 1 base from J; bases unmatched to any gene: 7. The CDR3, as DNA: TGTGCCCTCATCGACAGGGGTTCTGGAAACACCATATATTTT. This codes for CALIDRGSGNTIYF.

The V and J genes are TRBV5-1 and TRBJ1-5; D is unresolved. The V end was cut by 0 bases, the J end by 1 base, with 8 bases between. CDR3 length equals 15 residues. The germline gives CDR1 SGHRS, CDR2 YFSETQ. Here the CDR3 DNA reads TGCGCCAGCAGCTTGGACGGACTGAGCAATCAGCCCCAGCATTTT. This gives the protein CASSLDGLSNQPQHF.

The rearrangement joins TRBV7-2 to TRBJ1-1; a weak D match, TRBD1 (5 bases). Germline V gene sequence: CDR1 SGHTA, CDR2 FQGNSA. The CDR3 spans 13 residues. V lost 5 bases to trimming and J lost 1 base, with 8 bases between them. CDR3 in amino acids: CASSKDRNTEAFF. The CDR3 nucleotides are TGTGCCAGCAGCAAAGACAGGAACACTGAAGCTTTCTTT.

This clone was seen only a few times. CDR3 sequence: CASSPQRRSSYEQYF. As DNA, the CDR3 is TGTGCCAGCAGCCCGCAGAGACGGAGTTCCTACGAGCAGTACTTC. The chain combines TRBV7-9 with TRBJ2-7; D uncertain. Trimming cost V 5 bases and J 1 base, with 15 bases left between them. Germline loops: CDR1 SEHNR, CDR2 FQNEAQ (reference sequence). This CDR3 region has 15 residues.